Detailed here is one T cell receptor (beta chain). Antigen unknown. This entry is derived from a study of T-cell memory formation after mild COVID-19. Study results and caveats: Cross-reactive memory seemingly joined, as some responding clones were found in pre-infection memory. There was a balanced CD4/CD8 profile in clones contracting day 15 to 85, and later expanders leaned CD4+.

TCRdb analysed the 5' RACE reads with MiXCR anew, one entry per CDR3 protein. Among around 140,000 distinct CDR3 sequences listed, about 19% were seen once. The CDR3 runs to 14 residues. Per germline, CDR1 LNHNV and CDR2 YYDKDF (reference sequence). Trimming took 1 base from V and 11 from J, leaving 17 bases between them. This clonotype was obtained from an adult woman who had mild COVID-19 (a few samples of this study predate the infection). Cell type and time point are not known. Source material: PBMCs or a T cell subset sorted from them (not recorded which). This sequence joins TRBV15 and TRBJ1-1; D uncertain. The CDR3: CATSRVYVGDGAFF. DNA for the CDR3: TGTGCCACCAGCAGAGTTTATGTTGGGGATGGGGCTTTCTTT.